Shown below are 9 T cell receptor beta chains from a single sample sequenced in a study of T cell responses to AZD1222 COVID-19 vaccine. This table comes from immunoSEQ multiplex PCR, and its TCRdb copy is limited to in-frame clones, with some not included. Among more than 70,000 clones listed, 70% to 90% were seen once. The material sequenced was peripheral blood, taken 28 days after the second AZD1222 dose. These receptors all stem from an adult who received the AZD1222 COVID-19 vaccine.

This clone has a handful of counts. The chain has TRBV7-2 and TRBJ1-1; D gene uncertain. The CDR3 is 11 residues long. V lost 6 bases and J 5 bases, leaving 7 bases between the germline ends. Germline V gene data show CDR1 as SGHTA and CDR2 as FQGNSA. CDR3 in DNA: TGTGCCAGCAGTCTGAGGACTGAAGCTTTCTTT. This sequence encodes CASSLRTEAFF.

The chain has TRBV5-4 and TRBJ2-7; 7 bases match TRBD1. CDR1 SGHNT and CDR2 YYREEE come from the germline V gene (reference sequence). The CDR3 runs to 14 residues. V shed 4 bases, J shed 6 bases, and the junction held 10 bases outside the gene matches. CDR3 sequence (DNA): TGTGCCAGCAGCCCCTCCGACAGGGATCGCGAGCAGTACTTC. Translation gives CASSPSDRDREQYF.

The V call is TRBV6-5, the J call TRBJ2-7; D gene unclear. Germline V gene lookup returns CDR1 MNHEY and CDR2 SVGAGI. The V and J ends lost 7 bases and 3 bases respectively, with 13 bases between them. This CDR3 comprises 13 residues. CDR3 bases: TGTGCCAGCACCGTCGGTGAGAGCTACGAGCAGTACTTC. Its protein is CASTVGESYEQYF.

The chain uses TRBV6-1 and TRBJ1-4, with 8 bases matching TRBD1. The CDR3 has 15 residues. Looked up from germline, CDR1 is MNHNS and CDR2 is SASEGT. The V gene end was trimmed by 2 bases and the J gene end by 8 bases; junction bases not matched to a gene: 7. CDR3 protein: CASSERQGIREKLFF. The CDR3, as DNA: TGTGCCAGCAGTGAACGACAGGGGATCCGCGAAAAACTGTTTTTT.

The chain uses TRBV7-2 and TRBJ1-1; tentative D call: TRBD1 (6 bases). Trimming removed 5 bases at V and 10 bases at J, with 17 bases between. The CDR3 length is 13 residues. Germline V lookup: CDR1 SGHTA, CDR2 FQGNSA. This CDR3 reads CASSPSEGGGAFF. The CDR3 DNA reads as TGTGCCAGCAGCCCCTCCGAGGGGGGGGGAGCTTTCTTT.

The chain links TRBV14 to TRBJ2-3; 9 nucleotides agree with TRBD2. The CDR3 length is 16 residues. V was pared by 6 bases and J by 3 bases, with 10 bases of the junction left unmatched. Germline V CDR1 and CDR2: SGHDN, FVKESK. This CDR3 is CASSRSGRVRTDTQYF. In DNA, the CDR3 is TGTGCCAGCAGTCGTAGCGGGAGAGTAAGGACAGATACGCAGTATTTT.

This rearrangement joins TRBV6-2 or TRBV6-3 to TRBJ1-4; possible D gene TRBD1, 5 bases. From germline, CDR1 is MNHEY and CDR2 SVGEGT. Trimming removed 0 bases from V and 8 bases from J, with 13 bases in between. This CDR3 has 15 amino acids. The CDR3 here is CASSYSGGVGEKLFF. The CDR3, as DNA: TGTGCCAGCAGTTACTCGGGGGGAGTAGGCGAAAAACTGTTTTTT.

The genes are TRBV5-6 and TRBJ2-2, with D perhaps TRBD1 (6 bases). Trimming stripped 4 bases from V and 7 bases from J, with 14 bases between. There are 14 residues in the CDR3. Germline V gene data show CDR1 as SGHDT and CDR2 as YYEEEE. The CDR3 loop is CASSTTGIIGELFF. The CDR3 DNA is TGTGCCAGCAGCACCACAGGGATCATCGGGGAGCTGTTTTTT.

The V and J genes are TRBV21-1 and TRBJ2-7; the table's D call TRBD2 went unverified against the DNA. TRBV21-1 is a pseudogene segment. This CDR3 is built from 17 residues. This CDR3 is CASSKVRKREFSYEQYF. The DNA of the CDR3 is TGTGCCAGCAGCAAAGTTCGGAAGCGGGAGTTCTCCTACGAGCAGTACTTC.